Sequencing of this T cell receptor beta chain was carried out in a study of blood T cell repertoires in COVID-19. TCRdb's copy holds only in-frame clones and misses some; the assay was immunoSEQ multiplex PCR. The table includes approximately 140,000 clones, roughly 88% detected once. Germline-derived CDR1 and CDR2 are MNHEY and SMNVEV (reference sequence). The ends lost 3 bases at V and 4 bases at J; junction bases unmatched: 9. CDR3 length equals 16 residues. The chain couples TRBV27 to TRBJ2-1; TRBD2 agrees at 7 bases. What was sequenced was peripheral blood. The sequence was collected from a woman between 55 and 75 years old with acute or convalescent COVID-19. The CDR3 coding sequence is TGTGCCAGCAGTTTTGAGGTAGCGGGTCGATACAATGAGCAGTTCTTC. Protein: CASSFEVAGRYNEQFF.